A selection of T cell receptor beta chains follows, all from one sample in a study of CD8 T cells in Susac syndrome. Each CDR3 protein gets one entry after TCRdb re-called the immunoSEQ multiplex PCR reads with MiXCR. The sample holds tens of thousands of distinct CDR3 sequences, 96% seen once. Sequenced input: CD4+ T cells from PBMCs. Source of these receptors: a human donor with multiple sclerosis. Each CDR3 is given with its conserved first and last residue. The order of the fields is D gene, clone size, J gene, V gene, CDR3 DNA, CDR3 protein. D genes are given only for firm matches. Size is stated for part of the rows, as once, few or many counts, or as a class when the clone is expanded.

>TRBD1|-|TRBJ2-1|TRBV20-1
TGCAGTGCCAAGAGGACAGGGGTGTACAATGAGCAGTTCTTC
CSAKRTGVYNEQFF
>TRBD1|once|TRBJ1-1|TRBV29-1
TGCAGCACGGGACAGGGAGGGGATGAAGCTTTCTTT
CSTGQGGDEAFF
>TRBD1|-|TRBJ2-1|TRBV12-3/TRBV12-4
TGTGCCAGCAGTTTGGTGGGACAGGTCCCTCAGGTCTACAATGAGCAGTTCTTC
CASSLVGQVPQVYNEQFF
>TRBD1|-|TRBJ2-5|TRBV3-1
TGTGCCAGCAGCCTTAACCAGGGACAGGGGGGTTTCCAAGAGACCCAGTACTTC
CASSLNQGQGGFQETQYF
>TRBD2|-|TRBJ2-5|TRBV5-4
TGTGCCAGCAGCTCCCTTTCGGGGGGGCGAGAGACCCAGTACTTC
CASSSLSGGRETQYF
>-|-|TRBJ2-1|TRBV5-1
TGCGCCAGCAGCTTGGCCCCCGGGGGAGCGGCCAATAACAATGAGCAGTTCTTC
CASSLAPGGAANNNEQFF
>-|-|TRBJ1-5|TRBV6-5
TGTGCCAGCAGTTACTTTGCCGATCAGCCCCAGCATTTT
CASSYFADQPQHF
>-|-|TRBJ2-1|TRBV7-2
TGTGCCAGCAGCTTAGATGGACAGCCATACAATGAGCAGTTCTTC
CASSLDGQPYNEQFF
>-|-|TRBJ2-2|TRBV3-1
TGTGCCAGCAGCATGACAGGTTCGAACACCGGGGAGCTGTTTTTT
CASSMTGSNTGELFF
>-|-|TRBJ1-2|TRBV9
TGTGCCAGCAGCTCTCATACAGGGTTTCCCTACTATGGCTACACCTTC
CASSSHTGFPYYGYTF
>-|-|TRBJ2-7|TRBV28
TGTGCCAGCAGTCCCCCGACGGCGACCTACGAGCAGTACTTC
CASSPPTATYEQYF
>-|once|TRBJ2-1|TRBV12-3/TRBV12-4
TGTGCCAGCTCCGCCTGGGGGAATATTGAGCAGTTCTTC
CASSAWGNIEQFF